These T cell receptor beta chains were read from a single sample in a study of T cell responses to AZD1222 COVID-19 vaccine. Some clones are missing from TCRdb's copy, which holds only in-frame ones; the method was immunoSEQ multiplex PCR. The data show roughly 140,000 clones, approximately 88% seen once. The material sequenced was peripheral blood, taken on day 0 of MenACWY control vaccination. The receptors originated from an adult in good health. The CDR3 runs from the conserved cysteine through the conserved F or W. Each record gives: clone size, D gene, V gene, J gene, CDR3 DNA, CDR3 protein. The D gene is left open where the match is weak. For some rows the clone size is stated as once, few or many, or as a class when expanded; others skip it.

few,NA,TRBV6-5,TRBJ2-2,TGTGCCAGCAGTAGGGGGGACTTGAACACCGGGGAGCTGTTTTTT,CASSRGDLNTGELFF
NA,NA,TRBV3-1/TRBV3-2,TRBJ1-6,TGTGCCAGCAGCCAAGATCTATGGCAGGCGGTCTCCTATAATTCACCCCTCCACTTT,CASSQDLWQAVSYNSPLHF
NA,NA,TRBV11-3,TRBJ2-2,TGTGCCAGCAGCTTGATCACGCGCACCGGGGAGCTGTTTTTT,CASSLITRTGELFF
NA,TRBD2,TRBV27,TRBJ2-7,TGTGCCAGCAGTTGGATTCCGGGAGGCATTGTTTACGAGCAGTACTTC,CASSWIPGGIVYEQYF
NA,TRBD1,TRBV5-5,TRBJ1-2,TGTGCCAGCAGACTAGGACAGGGCAACTATGGCTACACCTTC,CASRLGQGNYGYTF
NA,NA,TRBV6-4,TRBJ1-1,TGTGCCAGCAGTTCAGGGGCGAACACTGAAGCTTTCTTT,CASSSGANTEAFF
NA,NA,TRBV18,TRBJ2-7,TGTGCCAGCTCGTTTGCGATGGACAGTGGCTACGAGCAGTACTTC,CASSFAMDSGYEQYF
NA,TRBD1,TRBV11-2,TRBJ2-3,TGTGCCAGCAGCTCATCTTACAGGGGGCCAGGGAGCACAGATACGCAGTATTTT,CASSSSYRGPGSTDTQYF
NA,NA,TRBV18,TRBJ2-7,TGTGCCAGCTCACCCATAGGGGTGAGGGAGCAGTACTTC,CASSPIGVREQYF
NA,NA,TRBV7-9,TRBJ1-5,TGTGCCAGCAGCTTAGGCCACAGCCCCAATCAGCCCCAGCATTTT,CASSLGHSPNQPQHF
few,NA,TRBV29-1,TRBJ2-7,TGCAGCGTTGTGGACAACTCCTACGAGCAGTACTTC,CSVVDNSYEQYF
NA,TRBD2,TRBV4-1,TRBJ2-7,TGCGCCAGCACTCCGGGACTAGCGGAGGGCGAGCAGTACTTC,CASTPGLAEGEQYF
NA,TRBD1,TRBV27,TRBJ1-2,TGTGCCAGCAGCGTCCACAGGGGATCCGACTATGGCTACACCTTC,CASSVHRGSDYGYTF
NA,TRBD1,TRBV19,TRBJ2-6,TGTGCCAGTAGTACCACAGGGGGCCTACTCTCTGGGGCCAACGTCCTGACTTTC,CASSTTGGLLSGANVLTF
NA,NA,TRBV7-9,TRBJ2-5,TGTGCCAGCAGCTTAGCGCAAGGGGACGGAACGACCCAGTACTTC,CASSLAQGDGTTQYF
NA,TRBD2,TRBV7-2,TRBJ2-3,TGTGCCAGCAGCATCGTAGCGGGACGAAACACAGATACGCAGTATTTT,CASSIVAGRNTDTQYF
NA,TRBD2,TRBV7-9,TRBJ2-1,TGTGCCAGCAGCTTAGCCCTAGCGGGATCCTACAATGAGCAGTTCTTC,CASSLALAGSYNEQFF
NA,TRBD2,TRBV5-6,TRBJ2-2,TGTGCCAGCAGCTTGTTTAGCGGGGGCGACACCGGGGAGCTGTTTTTT,CASSLFSGGDTGELFF
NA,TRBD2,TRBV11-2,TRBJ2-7,TGTGCCAGCACCAAAAAGTGGGGGGGTGCATACGAGCAGTACTTC,CASTKKWGGAYEQYF
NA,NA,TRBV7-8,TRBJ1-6,TGTGCCAGCAGTCCGGTCGTTTTGGGTTCACCCCTCCACTTT,CASSPVVLGSPLHF
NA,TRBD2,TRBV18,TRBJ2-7,TGTGCCAGCTCACCACTCGGACTAGCATCGGGGGAGCAGTACTTC,CASSPLGLASGEQYF
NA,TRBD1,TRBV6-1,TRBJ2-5,TGTGCCAGCAGTGAAAACCCCAGGGGGCTTGAGACCCAGTACTTC,CASSENPRGLETQYF
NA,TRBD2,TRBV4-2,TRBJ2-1,TGTGCCAGCAGCCAAGAGGTGGGGACTAGCGGAACCCCGAGTGAGCAGTTCTTC,CASSQEVGTSGTPSEQFF
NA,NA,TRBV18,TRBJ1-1,TGTGCCAGCTCACCACGGACGGACACTGAAGCTTTCTTT,CASSPRTDTEAFF
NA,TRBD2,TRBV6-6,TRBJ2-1,TGTGCCGCGAACGGGCGGGAGGGAATCTACAATGAGCAGTTCTTC,CAANGREGIYNEQFF
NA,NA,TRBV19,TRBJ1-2,TGTGCCAGTACCCCGACAGGCCTAGGCTATGGCTACACCTTC,CASTPTGLGYGYTF